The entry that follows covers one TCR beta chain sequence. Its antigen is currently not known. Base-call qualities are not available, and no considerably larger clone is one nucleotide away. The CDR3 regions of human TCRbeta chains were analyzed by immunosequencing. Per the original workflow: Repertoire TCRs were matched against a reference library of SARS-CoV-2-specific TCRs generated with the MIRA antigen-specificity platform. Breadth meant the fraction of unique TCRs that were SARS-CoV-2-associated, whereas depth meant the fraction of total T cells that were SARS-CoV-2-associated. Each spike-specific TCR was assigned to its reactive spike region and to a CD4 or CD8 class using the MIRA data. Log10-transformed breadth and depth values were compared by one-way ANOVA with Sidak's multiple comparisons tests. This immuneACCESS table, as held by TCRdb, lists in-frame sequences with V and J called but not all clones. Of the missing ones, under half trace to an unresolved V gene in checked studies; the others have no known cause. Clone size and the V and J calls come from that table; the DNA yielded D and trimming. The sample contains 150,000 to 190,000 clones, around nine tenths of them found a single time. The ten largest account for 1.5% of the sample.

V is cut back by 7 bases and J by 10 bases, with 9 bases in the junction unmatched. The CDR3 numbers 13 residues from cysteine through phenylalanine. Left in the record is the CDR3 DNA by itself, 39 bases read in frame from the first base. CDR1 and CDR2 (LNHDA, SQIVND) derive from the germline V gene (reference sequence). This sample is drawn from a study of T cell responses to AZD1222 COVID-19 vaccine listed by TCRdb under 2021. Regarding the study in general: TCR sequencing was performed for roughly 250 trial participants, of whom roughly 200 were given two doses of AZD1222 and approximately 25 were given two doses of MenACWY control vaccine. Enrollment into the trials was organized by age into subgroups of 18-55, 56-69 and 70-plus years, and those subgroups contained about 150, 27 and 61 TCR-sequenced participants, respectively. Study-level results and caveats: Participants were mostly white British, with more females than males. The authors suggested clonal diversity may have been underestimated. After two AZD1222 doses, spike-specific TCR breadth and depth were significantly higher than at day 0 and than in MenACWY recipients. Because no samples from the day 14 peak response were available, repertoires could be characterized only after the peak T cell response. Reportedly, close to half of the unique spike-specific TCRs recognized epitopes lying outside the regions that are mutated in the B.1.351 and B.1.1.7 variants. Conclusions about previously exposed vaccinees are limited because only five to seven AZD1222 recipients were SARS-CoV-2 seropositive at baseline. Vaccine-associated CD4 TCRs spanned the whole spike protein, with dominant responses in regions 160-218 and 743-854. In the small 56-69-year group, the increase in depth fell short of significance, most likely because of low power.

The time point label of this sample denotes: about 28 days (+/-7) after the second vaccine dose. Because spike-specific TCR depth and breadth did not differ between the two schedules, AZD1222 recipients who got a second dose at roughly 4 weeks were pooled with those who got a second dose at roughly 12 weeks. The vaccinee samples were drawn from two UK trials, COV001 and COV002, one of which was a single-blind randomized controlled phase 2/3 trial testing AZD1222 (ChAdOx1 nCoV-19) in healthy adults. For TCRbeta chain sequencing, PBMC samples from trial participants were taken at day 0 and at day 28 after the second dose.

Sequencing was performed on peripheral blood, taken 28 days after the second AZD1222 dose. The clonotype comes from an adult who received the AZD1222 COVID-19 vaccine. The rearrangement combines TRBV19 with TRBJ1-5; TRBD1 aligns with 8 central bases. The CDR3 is CASNSDRAGPQHF. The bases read TGTGCCAGTAATTCGGACAGGGCGGGCCCCCAGCATTTT. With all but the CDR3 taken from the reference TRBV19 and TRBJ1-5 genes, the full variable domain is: DGGITQSPKYLFRKEGQNVTLSCEQNLNHDAMYWYRQDPGQGLRLIYYSQIVNDFQKGDIAEGYSVSREKKESFPLTVTSAQKNPTAFYLCASNSDRAGPQHFGDGTRLSIL.